This paragraph covers one T cell receptor (beta chain) sequence. This sample is drawn from a study of blood T cell repertoires in COVID-19. Study background: The analysed material was cDNA or gDNA that came from T cells, B-cell-depleted T cells, or PBMCs.

Per the study methods: Amplifying reference gene primers gave estimates of nucleated cell counts. TCRdb keeps only in-frame clones here, not all; method: immunoSEQ multiplex PCR. That table supplies the V and J calls and clone size; D and trimming were determined from the DNA. This sample has 200,000 to 250,000 clones; roughly 87% occur once, and the top ten carry approximately 12%. Germline V gene sequence: CDR1 SGHTA, CDR2 FQGNSA. This CDR3 is built from 16 residues. The V segment lost 5 bases and the J segment 4 bases; nucleotides outside the gene matches: 9. This rearrangement joins TRBV7-2 to TRBJ1-3; 9 bases map to TRBD1. Sequencing was done on a sample of peripheral blood. This clonotype was obtained from a woman aged 18-29 years who had recovered from COVID-19. The CDR3 DNA sequence: TGTGCCAGCAGCCTACAACAGGGGGCGAGAGGAAACACCATATATTTT. It is translated as CASSLQQGARGNTIYF.